In its sample, the clone carrying this T cell receptor beta chain was seen once. This CDR3 is built from 12 residues. Germline assignment: CDR1 MDHEN and CDR2 SYDVKM. V was clipped by 3 bases and J by 4 bases, with 5 bases between them. Original analysis: Amplification with reference gene primers provided the estimates of nucleated cell counts. Profiled with immunoSEQ multiplex PCR; TCRdb holds only in-frame clones, not every one. V and J calls plus clone size are reproduced from that table; the DNA served to infer D and trimming. The sample has some 210,000 clones, around four fifths seen once. This entry comes from a study of blood T cell repertoires in COVID-19. As for the study in general: T cells, B-cell-depleted T cells, or PBMCs provided the cDNA or gDNA that served as material.

This receptor was obtained from a human donor in a cohort sampled during active COVID-19. The sequenced sample was peripheral blood. The V and J genes are TRBV28 and TRBJ2-3, with D unresolved. The CDR3 sequence: CASSLQADTQYF. DNA for the CDR3: TGTGCCAGCAGTTTGCAGGCAGATACGCAGTATTTT.